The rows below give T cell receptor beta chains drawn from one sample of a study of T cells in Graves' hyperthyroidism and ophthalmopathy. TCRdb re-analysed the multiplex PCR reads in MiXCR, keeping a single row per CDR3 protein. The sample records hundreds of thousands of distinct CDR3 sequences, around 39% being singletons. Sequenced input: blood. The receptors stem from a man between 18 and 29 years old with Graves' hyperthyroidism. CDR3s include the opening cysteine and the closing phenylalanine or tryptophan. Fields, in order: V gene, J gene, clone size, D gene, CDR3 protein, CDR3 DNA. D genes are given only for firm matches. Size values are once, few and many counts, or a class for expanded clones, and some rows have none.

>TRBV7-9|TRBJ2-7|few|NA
CASSSKGGKDLYEQYF
TGTGCCAGCAGCTCGAAGGGGGGAAAAGACCTATACGAGCAGTACTTC
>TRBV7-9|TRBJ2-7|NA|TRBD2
CASSWGGEGSLLWWQYF
TGTGCCAGCAGCTGGGGCGGGGAGGGGTCTTTGCTTTGGTGGCAGTACTTC
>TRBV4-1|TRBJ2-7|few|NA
CASSQGTADYEQYF
TGCGCCAGCAGCCAAGGTACGGCTGACTACGAGCAGTACTTC
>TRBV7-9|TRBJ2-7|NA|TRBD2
CASSSLAGGFGEQYF
TGTGCCAGCAGTTCCCTAGCGGGAGGTTTTGGGGAGCAGTACTTC
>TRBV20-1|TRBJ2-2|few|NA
CSARSGTNTGELFF
TGCAGTGCTAGATCCGGGACGAACACCGGGGAGCTGTTTTTT
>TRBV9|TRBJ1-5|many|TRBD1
CASSPGTGRQPQHF
TGTGCCAGCAGCCCTGGGACAGGGCGCCAGCCCCAGCATTTT
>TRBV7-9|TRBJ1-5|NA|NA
CASSFIQGQPQHF
TGTGCCAGCAGTTTTATTCAGGGTCAGCCCCAGCATTTT
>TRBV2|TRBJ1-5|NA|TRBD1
CASSYSARGNQPQHF
TGTGCCAGCAGTTACTCGGCCAGGGGGAATCAGCCCCAGCATTTT
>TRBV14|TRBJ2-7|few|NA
CASSSGGGAPYEQYF
TGTGCCAGCAGTTCGGGTGGGGGGGCCCCCTACGAGCAGTACTTC
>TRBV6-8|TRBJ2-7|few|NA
CASSYGVGDEQYF
TGTGCCAGCAGTTACGGGGTCGGGGACGAGCAGTACTTC
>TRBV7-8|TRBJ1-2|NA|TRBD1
CASSLVGRGRRDYGYTF
TGTGCCAGCAGCTTAGTAGGCAGGGGGCGCCGGGACTATGGCTACACCTTC
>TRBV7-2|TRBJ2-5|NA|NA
CATIGGRTQYF
TGTGCCACTATCGGGGGACGGACCCAGTACTTC
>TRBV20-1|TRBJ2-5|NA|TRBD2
CSARGDYRGNQETQYF
TGCAGTGCTCGAGGGGACTACCGGGGGAATCAAGAGACCCAGTACTTC
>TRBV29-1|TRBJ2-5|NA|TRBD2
CSVEAWGTKETQYF
TGCAGCGTTGAGGCTTGGGGGACTAAAGAGACCCAGTACTTC
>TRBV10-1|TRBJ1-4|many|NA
CASSESISPAKLFF
TGCGCCAGCAGTGAGTCGATCAGTCCAGCGAAACTGTTTTTT
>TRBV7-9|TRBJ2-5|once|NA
CASSHLSRGVQETQYF
TGCGCCAGCAGTCACCTCTCGCGAGGAGTCCAAGAGACCCAGTACTTC
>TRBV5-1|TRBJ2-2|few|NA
CASSLEAETGELFF
TGCGCCAGCAGCTTGGAGGCAGAAACCGGGGAGCTGTTTTTT
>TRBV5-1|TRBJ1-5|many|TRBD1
CASSLGGQGGQPQHF
TGCGCCAGCAGCCTCGGGGGACAGGGCGGTCAGCCCCAGCATTTT
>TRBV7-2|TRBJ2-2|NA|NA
CASSLAYGNTGELFF
TGTGCCAGCAGCTTAGCGTACGGGAACACCGGGGAGCTGTTTTTT
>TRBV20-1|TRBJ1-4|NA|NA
CSARVIANDEKLFF
TGCAGTGCTAGAGTAATTGCGAACGATGAAAAACTGTTTTTT
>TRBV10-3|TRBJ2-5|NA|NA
CAISGVGETQYF
TGTGCCATCAGTGGGGTAGGGGAGACCCAGTACTTC
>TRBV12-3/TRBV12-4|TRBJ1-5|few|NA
CASSLRLGGVNQPQHF
TGTGCCAGCAGTTTGCGGTTAGGGGGGGTCAATCAGCCCCAGCATTTT
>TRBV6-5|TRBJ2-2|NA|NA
CASSLTDPNTGELFF
TGTGCCAGCAGTTTGACAGACCCTAACACCGGGGAGCTGTTTTTT
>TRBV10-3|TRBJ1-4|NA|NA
CATGTPTNEKLFF
TGTGCCACTGGGACCCCAACTAATGAAAAACTGTTTTTT
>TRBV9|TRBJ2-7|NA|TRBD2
CASTSAQFSYEQYF
TGTGCCTCGACTAGCGCTCAATTCTCCTACGAGCAGTACTTC
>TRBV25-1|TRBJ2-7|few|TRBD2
CASSPDGVAGFYEQYF
TGTGCCAGCAGCCCCGATGGAGTAGCGGGGTTTTACGAGCAGTACTTC